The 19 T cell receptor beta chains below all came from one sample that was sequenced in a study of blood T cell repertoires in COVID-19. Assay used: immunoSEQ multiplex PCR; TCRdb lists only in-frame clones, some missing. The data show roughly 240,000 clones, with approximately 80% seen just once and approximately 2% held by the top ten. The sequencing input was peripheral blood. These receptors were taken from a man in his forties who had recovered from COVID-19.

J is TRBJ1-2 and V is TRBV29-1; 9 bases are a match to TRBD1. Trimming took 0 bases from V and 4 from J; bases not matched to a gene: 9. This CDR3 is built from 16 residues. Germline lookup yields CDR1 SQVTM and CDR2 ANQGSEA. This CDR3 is CSVEDRGTGIGYGYTF. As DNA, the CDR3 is TGCAGCGTTGAAGATAGAGGGACAGGGATTGGCTATGGCTACACCTTC.

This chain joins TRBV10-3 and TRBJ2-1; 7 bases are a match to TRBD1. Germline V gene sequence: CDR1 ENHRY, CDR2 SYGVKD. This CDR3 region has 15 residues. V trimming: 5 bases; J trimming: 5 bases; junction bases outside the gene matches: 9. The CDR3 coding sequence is TGTGCCATCAGTCAAAAGGGGACAGAAAACAATGAGCAGTTCTTC. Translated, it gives CAISQKGTENNEQFF.

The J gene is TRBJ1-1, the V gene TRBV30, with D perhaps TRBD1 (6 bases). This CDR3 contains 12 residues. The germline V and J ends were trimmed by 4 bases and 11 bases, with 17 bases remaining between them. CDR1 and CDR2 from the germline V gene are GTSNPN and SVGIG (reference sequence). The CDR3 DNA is TGTGCCTGGACCATGGGGGGGCTAAGGGCTTTCTTT. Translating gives CAWTMGGLRAFF.

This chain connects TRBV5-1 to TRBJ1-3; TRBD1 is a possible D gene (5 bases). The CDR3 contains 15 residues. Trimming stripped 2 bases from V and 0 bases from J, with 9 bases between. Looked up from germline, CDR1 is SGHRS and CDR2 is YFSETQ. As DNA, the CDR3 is TGCGCCAGCAGCTTTTGGGGGGGCTCTGGAAACACCATATATTTT. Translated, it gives CASSFWGGSGNTIYF. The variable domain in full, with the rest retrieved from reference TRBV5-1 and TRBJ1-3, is KAGVTQTPRYLIKTRGQQVTLSCSPISGHRSVSWYQQTPGQGLQFLFEYFSETQRNKGNFPGRFSGRQFSNSRSEMNVSTLELGDSALYLCASSFWGGSGNTIYFGEGSWLTVV.

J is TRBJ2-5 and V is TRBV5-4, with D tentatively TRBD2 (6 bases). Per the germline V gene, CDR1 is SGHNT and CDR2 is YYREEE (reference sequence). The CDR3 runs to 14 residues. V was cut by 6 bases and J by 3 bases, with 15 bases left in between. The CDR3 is CASTPSSGKETQYF. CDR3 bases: TGTGCCAGCACCCCGAGTAGCGGAAAAGAGACCCAGTACTTC.

The CDR3 DNA is TGTGCCAGTAAAGGACAGGGGGCCGCAGATACGCAGTATTTT. It codes for CASKGQGAADTQYF. This chain connects TRBV19 to TRBJ2-3; 11 bases align to TRBD1. The length of the CDR3 is 14 residues. The germline gives CDR1 LNHDA, CDR2 SQIVND (reference sequence). V dropped 7 bases and J dropped 4; count of bases not matched to a gene: 4.

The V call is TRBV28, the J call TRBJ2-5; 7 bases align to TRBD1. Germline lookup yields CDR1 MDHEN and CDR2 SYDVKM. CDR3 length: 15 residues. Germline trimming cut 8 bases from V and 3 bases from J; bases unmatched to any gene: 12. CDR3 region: CASLPGDRVEETQYF. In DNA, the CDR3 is TGTGCCAGCCTTCCCGGAGACAGGGTTGAAGAGACCCAGTACTTC.

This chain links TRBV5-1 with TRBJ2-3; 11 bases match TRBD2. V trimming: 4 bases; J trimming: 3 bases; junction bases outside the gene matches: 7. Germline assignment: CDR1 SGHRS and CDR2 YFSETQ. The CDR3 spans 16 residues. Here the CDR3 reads CASSATSGVGTDTQYF. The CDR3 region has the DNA TGCGCCAGCAGCGCGACTAGCGGGGTAGGGACAGATACGCAGTATTTT.

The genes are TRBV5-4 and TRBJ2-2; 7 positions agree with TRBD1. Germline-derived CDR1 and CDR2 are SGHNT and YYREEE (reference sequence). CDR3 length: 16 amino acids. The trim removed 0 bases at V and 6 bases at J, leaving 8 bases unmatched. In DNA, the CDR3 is TGTGCCAGCAGCTTGGCCTTTTCAGGGGGATCCGGGGAGCTGTTTTTT. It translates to CASSLAFSGGSGELFF.

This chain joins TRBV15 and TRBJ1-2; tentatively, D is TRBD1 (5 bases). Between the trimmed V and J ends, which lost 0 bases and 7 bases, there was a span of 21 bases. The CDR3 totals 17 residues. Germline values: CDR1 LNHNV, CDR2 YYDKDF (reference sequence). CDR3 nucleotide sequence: TGTGCCACCAGCAGAGATCCCTTGGCGGGACGGGTTGGTGGCTACACCTTC. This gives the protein CATSRDPLAGRVGGYTF.

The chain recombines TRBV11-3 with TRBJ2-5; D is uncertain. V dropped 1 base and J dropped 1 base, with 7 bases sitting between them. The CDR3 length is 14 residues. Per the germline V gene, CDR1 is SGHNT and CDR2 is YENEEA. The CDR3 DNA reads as TGTGCCAGCAGCTTAGGCGCTAGCCAAGAGACCCAGTACTTC. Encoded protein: CASSLGASQETQYF.

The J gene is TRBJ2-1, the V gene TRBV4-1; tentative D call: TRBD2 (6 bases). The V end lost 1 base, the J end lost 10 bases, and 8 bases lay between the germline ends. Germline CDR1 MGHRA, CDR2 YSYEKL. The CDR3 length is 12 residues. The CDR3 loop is CASSQGGIEQFF. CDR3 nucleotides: TGCGCCAGCAGCCAAGGCGGGATCGAGCAGTTCTTC.

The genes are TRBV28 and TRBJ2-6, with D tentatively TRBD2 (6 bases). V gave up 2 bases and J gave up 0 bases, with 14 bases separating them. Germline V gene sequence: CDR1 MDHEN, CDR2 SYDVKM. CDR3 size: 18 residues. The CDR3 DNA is TGTGCCAGCAGTTTACTACCGGGAGCCTCCTCTGGGGCCAACGTCCTGACTTTC. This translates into CASSLLPGASSGANVLTF. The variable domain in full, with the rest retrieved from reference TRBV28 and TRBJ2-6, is DVKVTQSSRYLVKRTGEKVFLECVQDMDHENMFWYRQDPGLGLRLIYFSYDVKMKEKGDIPEGYSVSREKKERFSLILESASTNQTSMYLCASSLLPGASSGANVLTFGAGSRLTVL.

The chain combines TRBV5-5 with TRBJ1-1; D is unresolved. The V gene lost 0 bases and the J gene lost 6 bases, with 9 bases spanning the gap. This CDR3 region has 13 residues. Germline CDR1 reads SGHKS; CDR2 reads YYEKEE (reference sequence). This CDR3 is CASSLEPRAEAFF. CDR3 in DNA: TGTGCCAGCAGCTTGGAGCCGAGGGCTGAAGCTTTCTTT.

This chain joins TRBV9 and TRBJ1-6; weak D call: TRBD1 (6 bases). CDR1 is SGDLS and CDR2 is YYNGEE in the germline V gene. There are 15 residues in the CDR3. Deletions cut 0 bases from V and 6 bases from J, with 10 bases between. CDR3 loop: CASSVEGVGNSPLHF. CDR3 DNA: TGTGCCAGCAGCGTAGAGGGGGTTGGTAATTCACCCCTCCACTTT. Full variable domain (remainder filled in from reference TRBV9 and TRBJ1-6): DSGVTQTPKHLITATGQRVTLRCSPRSGDLSVYWYQQSLDQGLQFLIQYYNGEERAKGNILERFSAQQFPDLHSELNLSSLELGDSALYFCASSVEGVGNSPLHFGNGTRLTVT.

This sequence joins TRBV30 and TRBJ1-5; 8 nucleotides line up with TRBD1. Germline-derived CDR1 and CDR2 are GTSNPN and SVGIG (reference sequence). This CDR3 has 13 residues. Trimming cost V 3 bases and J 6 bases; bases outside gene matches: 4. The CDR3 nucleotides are TGTGCCTGGAGCAGGGGGCGCGGTCAGCCCCAGCATTTT. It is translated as CAWSRGRGQPQHF.

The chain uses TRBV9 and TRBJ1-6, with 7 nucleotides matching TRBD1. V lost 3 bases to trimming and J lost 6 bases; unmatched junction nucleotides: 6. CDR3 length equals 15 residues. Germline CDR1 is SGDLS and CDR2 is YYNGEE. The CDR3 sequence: CASSGQGQSNSPLHF. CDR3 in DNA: TGTGCCAGCAGCGGACAGGGACAGAGTAATTCACCCCTCCACTTT.

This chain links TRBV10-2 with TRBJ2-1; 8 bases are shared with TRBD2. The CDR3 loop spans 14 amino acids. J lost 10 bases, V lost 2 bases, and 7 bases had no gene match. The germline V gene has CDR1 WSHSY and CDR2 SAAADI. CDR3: CASSETPSGGEQFF. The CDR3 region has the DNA TGCGCCAGCAGTGAGACCCCCAGCGGGGGAGAGCAGTTCTTC.

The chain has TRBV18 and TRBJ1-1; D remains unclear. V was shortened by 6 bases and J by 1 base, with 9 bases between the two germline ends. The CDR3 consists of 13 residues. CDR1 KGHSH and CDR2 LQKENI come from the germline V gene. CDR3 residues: CASSVEWNTEAFF. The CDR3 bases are TGTGCCAGCTCCGTTGAGTGGAACACTGAAGCTTTCTTT.